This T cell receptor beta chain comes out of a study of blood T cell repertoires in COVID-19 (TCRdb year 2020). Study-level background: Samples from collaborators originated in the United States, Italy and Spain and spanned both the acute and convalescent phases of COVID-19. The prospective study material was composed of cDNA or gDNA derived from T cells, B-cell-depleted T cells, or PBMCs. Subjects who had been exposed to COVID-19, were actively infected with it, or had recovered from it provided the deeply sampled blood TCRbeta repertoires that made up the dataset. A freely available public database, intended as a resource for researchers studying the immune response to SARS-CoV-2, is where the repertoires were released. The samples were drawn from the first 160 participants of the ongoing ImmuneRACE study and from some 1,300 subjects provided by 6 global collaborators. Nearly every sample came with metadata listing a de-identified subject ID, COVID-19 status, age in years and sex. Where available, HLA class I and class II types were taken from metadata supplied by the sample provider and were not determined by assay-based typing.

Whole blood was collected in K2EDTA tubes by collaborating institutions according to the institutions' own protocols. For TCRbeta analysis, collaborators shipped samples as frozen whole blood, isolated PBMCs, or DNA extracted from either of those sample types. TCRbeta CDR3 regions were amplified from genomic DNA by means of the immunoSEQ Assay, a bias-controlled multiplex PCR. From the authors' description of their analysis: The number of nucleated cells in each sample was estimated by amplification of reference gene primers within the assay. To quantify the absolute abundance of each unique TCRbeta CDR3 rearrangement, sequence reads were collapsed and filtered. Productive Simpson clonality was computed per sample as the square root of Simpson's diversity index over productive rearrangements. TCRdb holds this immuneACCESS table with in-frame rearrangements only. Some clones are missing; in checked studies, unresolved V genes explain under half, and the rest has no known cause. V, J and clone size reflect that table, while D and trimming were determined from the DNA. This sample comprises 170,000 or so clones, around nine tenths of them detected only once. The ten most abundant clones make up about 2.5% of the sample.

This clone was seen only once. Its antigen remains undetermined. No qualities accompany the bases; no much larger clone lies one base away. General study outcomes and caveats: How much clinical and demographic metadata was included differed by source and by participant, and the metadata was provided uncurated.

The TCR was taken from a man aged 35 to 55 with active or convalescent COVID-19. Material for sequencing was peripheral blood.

The CDR3 protein is CASSGQTVYTDTQYF. The DNA is TGTGCCAGCAGCGGCCAGACAGTCTACACAGATACGCAGTATTTT. The sequence joins TRBV9 to TRBJ2-3; TRBD1 is a possible D gene, resting on 5 matching bases. The germline V gene sets CDR1 to SGDLS and CDR2 to YYNGEE. CDR3 length: 15 amino acids, cysteine to phenylalanine. Only the CDR3 DNA is retained, 45 bases long and in frame from the first base. V and J lose 3 bases and 2 bases, and a span of 13 bases separates them.